Listed below are T cell receptor beta chains from one sample, sequenced in a study of shared clonotypes between healthy human individuals. Method: immunoSEQ multiplex PCR; TCRdb's copy keeps in-frame clones and lacks some. The table has hundreds of thousands of clones, 95% to 97% seen once. Sequenced input: naive CD8+ T cells sorted from blood. The origin of the receptors is a woman aged 25-40 years in good health. Both conserved end residues are part of each CDR3. D genes are given only for firm matches. The size field is filled for only some rows; it gives once, few, many or a size class.

J gene: TRBJ2-1
V gene: TRBV19
D gene: NA
CDR3 length: 14
clone size: NA
CDR3 DNA: TGTGCCAGTAGTACCAGACAGATTTACAATGAGCAGTTCTTC
CDR3 protein: CASSTRQIYNEQFF

J gene: TRBJ2-7
V gene: TRBV2
D gene: NA
CDR3 length: 14
clone size: NA
CDR3 DNA: TGTGCCAGCAGTGATATTGTTGGGGCCTACGAGCAGTACTTC
CDR3 protein: CASSDIVGAYEQYF

J gene: TRBJ2-2
V gene: TRBV29-1
D gene: NA
CDR3 length: 11
clone size: NA
CDR3 DNA: TGCAGCGTTACTAACACCGGGGAGCTGTTTTTT
CDR3 protein: CSVTNTGELFF

J gene: TRBJ2-7
V gene: TRBV6-6
D gene: NA
CDR3 length: 15
clone size: NA
CDR3 DNA: TGTGCCAGCAGTCACTCCGGGACAAACCCCTACGAGCAGTACTTC
CDR3 protein: CASSHSGTNPYEQYF

J gene: TRBJ2-1
V gene: TRBV5-6
D gene: NA
CDR3 length: 12
clone size: NA
CDR3 DNA: TGTGCCAGCAGCATTAGTGGTAATGAGCAGTTCTTC
CDR3 protein: CASSISGNEQFF

J gene: TRBJ2-2
V gene: TRBV28
D gene: TRBD1
CDR3 length: 15
clone size: NA
CDR3 DNA: TGTGCCAGTAGGGACAGGTTCGCGAACACCGGGGAGCTGTTTTTT
CDR3 protein: CASRDRFANTGELFF

J gene: TRBJ2-1
V gene: TRBV11-2
D gene: NA
CDR3 length: 12
clone size: NA
CDR3 DNA: TGTGCCAGCAGCTTAGTCCCCACCAAGCAGTTCTTC
CDR3 protein: CASSLVPTKQFF

J gene: TRBJ1-2
V gene: TRBV5-6
D gene: NA
CDR3 length: 14
clone size: NA
CDR3 DNA: TGTGCCAGCAGCTTGACGAGGACACCCTATGGCTACACCTTC
CDR3 protein: CASSLTRTPYGYTF

J gene: TRBJ2-2
V gene: TRBV6-5
D gene: TRBD2
CDR3 length: 15
clone size: once
CDR3 DNA: TGTGCCAGCAGTTATTTCGGGGGGGCCACCGGGGAGCTGTTTTTT
CDR3 protein: CASSYFGGATGELFF

J gene: TRBJ1-2
V gene: TRBV9
D gene: NA
CDR3 length: 16
clone size: NA
CDR3 DNA: TGTGCCAGCAGCGGACCCAGGACAGTTCTAGGGTATGGCTACACCTTC
CDR3 protein: CASSGPRTVLGYGYTF

J gene: TRBJ2-3
V gene: TRBV5-6
D gene: NA
CDR3 length: 16
clone size: once
CDR3 DNA: TGTGCCAGCAGCATTTCTAGCGAGTATGGCACAGATACGCAGTATTTT
CDR3 protein: CASSISSEYGTDTQYF

J gene: TRBJ2-5
V gene: TRBV6-4
D gene: NA
CDR3 length: 15
clone size: NA
CDR3 DNA: TGTGCCAGCAGTGACTCAGGGAGTGTTGGGAAGACCCAGTACTTC
CDR3 protein: CASSDSGSVGKTQYF

J gene: TRBJ2-3
V gene: TRBV28
D gene: NA
CDR3 length: 14
clone size: once
CDR3 DNA: TGTGCCAGCAGTTTACACACCAACACAGATACGCAGTATTTT
CDR3 protein: CASSLHTNTDTQYF

J gene: TRBJ2-5
V gene: TRBV10-2
D gene: NA
CDR3 length: 13
clone size: NA
CDR3 DNA: TGCGCCACCAAATCGGACTATCAAGAGACCCAGTACTTC
CDR3 protein: CATKSDYQETQYF

J gene: TRBJ2-7
V gene: TRBV19
D gene: NA
CDR3 length: 15
clone size: NA
CDR3 DNA: TGTGCCAGTAGTGAAGGCGGGCCCACGCAACACGAGCAGTACTTC
CDR3 protein: CASSEGGPTQHEQYF

J gene: TRBJ1-2
V gene: TRBV9
D gene: TRBD1
CDR3 length: 15
clone size: NA
CDR3 DNA: TGTGCCAGCAGCGGAGAACGACAGGGCGACTATGGCTACACCTTC
CDR3 protein: CASSGERQGDYGYTF

J gene: TRBJ2-3
V gene: TRBV29-1
D gene: NA
CDR3 length: 15
clone size: NA
CDR3 DNA: TGCAGCGTTGAAGATCTAGGCGATCGCACAGATACGCAGTATTTT
CDR3 protein: CSVEDLGDRTDTQYF

J gene: TRBJ2-1
V gene: TRBV13
D gene: NA
CDR3 length: 13
clone size: NA
CDR3 DNA: TGTGCCAGCGAGAGGCGGGCCTACAATGAGCAGTTCTTC
CDR3 protein: CASERRAYNEQFF

J gene: TRBJ2-1
V gene: TRBV25-1
D gene: TRBD2
CDR3 length: 17
clone size: NA
CDR3 DNA: TGTGCCAGCAGTGAATTAGCGGGAGGAATACCTTACAATGAGCAGTTCTTC
CDR3 protein: CASSELAGGIPYNEQFF

J gene: TRBJ2-4
V gene: TRBV25-1
D gene: NA
CDR3 length: 15
clone size: NA
CDR3 DNA: TGTGCCAGCACCGACAGCCCCTCCGGCAAAAACATTCAGTACTTC
CDR3 protein: CASTDSPSGKNIQYF